Listed below are T cell receptor beta chains from one sample, sequenced in a study of blood T cell repertoires in COVID-19. Sequencing was performed with immunoSEQ multiplex PCR; in TCRdb, only in-frame clones are kept and a portion is missing. Found here are about 500,000 clones, 89% of them singletons; the top ten hold around 0.92%. Sequenced input: peripheral blood. The origin of the receptors is a man aged 18 to 29 with COVID-19, enrolled during active disease. Each CDR3 is given with its conserved first and last residue. The D gene is left open where the match is weak. Clone size is given for some rows only: seen once, a few or many times, or a class if the clone is expanded.

>TRBJ1-4|NA|NA|TRBV4-1
TGCGCCAGCAGCCAACCCGGCCTGCGGGAAGAAAAACTGTTTTTT
CASSQPGLREEKLFF
>TRBJ1-1|once|TRBD1|TRBV3-1/TRBV3-2
TGTGCCAGCAGCCCGACCCGAGGACAGGGGGCGCGCACTGAAGCTTTCTTT
CASSPTRGQGARTEAFF
>TRBJ1-1|few|TRBD1|TRBV6-5
TGTGCCAGCAGCCCAGACAGGGGCACTGAAGCTTTCTTT
CASSPDRGTEAFF
>TRBJ2-2|NA|TRBD2|TRBV11-3
TGTGCCAGCAGCCCTGGACTAGTTCTGAACACCGGGGAGCTGTTTTTT
CASSPGLVLNTGELFF
>TRBJ2-1|few|TRBD1|TRBV7-9
TGTGCCAGCAGCTTAGCCTCGGGACAGTACAATGAGCAGTTCTTC
CASSLASGQYNEQFF
>TRBJ2-7|NA|TRBD2|TRBV5-4
TGTGCCAGCAGCAACCCGGGACTAGCGGGGAGCTCCTACGAGCAGTACTTC
CASSNPGLAGSSYEQYF
>TRBJ2-7|NA|TRBD2|TRBV6-6
TGTGCCAGCAGTTACCCAAGCGGGAGGAGGAACGAGCAGTACTTC
CASSYPSGRRNEQYF
>TRBJ1-5|NA|NA|TRBV6-5
TGTGCCAGCAGTTACTCGAGGGAGGGAGGGCAGCCCCAGCATTTT
CASSYSREGGQPQHF
>TRBJ1-3|NA|NA|TRBV30
TGTGCCTGGAGTGTACAAGGAAACACCATATATTTT
CAWSVQGNTIYF
>TRBJ1-6|NA|TRBD1|TRBV12-3/TRBV12-4
TGTGCCAGCAGGGTACAGGGGGCTTCACCCCTCCACTTT
CASRVQGASPLHF
>TRBJ2-1|NA|TRBD2|TRBV11-3
TGTGCCAGCAGCTTAGGGGGGACTAGCGGGGTTAACAATGAGCAGTTCTTC
CASSLGGTSGVNNEQFF
>TRBJ1-6|NA|NA|TRBV9
TGTGCCAGCAGCGTAGCTACGAGTAATAATTCACCCCTCCACTTT
CASSVATSNNSPLHF
>TRBJ2-1|NA|TRBD2|TRBV7-8
TGTGCCAGCAGCTTAACGGGAGGGCGCCCTAATGAGCAGTTCTTC
CASSLTGGRPNEQFF
>TRBJ2-3|NA|NA|TRBV5-1
TGCGCCAGCAGCTTGGGTCCGGACAGATACACAGATACGCAGTATTTT
CASSLGPDRYTDTQYF
>TRBJ1-3|NA|NA|TRBV1
TGCACCAGCAGCCAAGGGACAGGGACCGCCGAGAAAGCTGGAAACACCATATATTTT
CTSSQGTGTAEKAGNTIYF
>TRBJ2-5|NA|NA|TRBV2
TGTGCCAGCAGTGAATTAGCGGTCCAAGAGACCCAGTACTTC
CASSELAVQETQYF